The clone carrying this T cell receptor (beta chain) has at least ten counts. Its antigen is not known. The record originates from a study of T cell repertoires in cytomegalovirus infection. From the reads, TCRdb called clonotypes with MiXCR, one entry per CDR3 protein. The sample shows more than 250,000 distinct CDR3 sequences, about 13% of them seen only once. Findings of the study overall: The study found HLA-C-restricted CMV-specific TCR beta clonotypes dominating the ex vivo response. Totalled public TCR beta family frequency picked out people who carried CMV plus the relevant HLA.

The receptor was isolated from a human donor in good health (CMV status not recorded). Some clones in this sample may be carry-over from other donors' samples. The specimen was PBMCs.

The CDR3 nucleotides are TGTGCCAGCAGCTTAAGCCCGGCGGGAGCAGCAGATACGCAGTATTTT. Its translation is CASSLSPAGAADTQYF. The gene calls are TRBV7-2 and TRBJ2-3; 7 positions agree with TRBD2. The junction had 9 bases not matched to a gene; V was cut back by 2 bases and J by 4 bases. The V gene's germline CDR1 is SGHTA and CDR2 FQGNSA. The CDR3 has 16 amino acids.